A selection of T cell receptor beta chains follows, all from one sample in a study of technical replicates of blood from several donors. The table came from immunoSEQ multiplex PCR; TCRdb's copy has only in-frame clones and leaves some out. The sample gives tens of thousands of clones, about 94% of which show up once; approximately 0.39% is in the top ten. The sample comprised T cells isolated from PBMCs. The receptor set was obtained from a human donor in good health. Both conserved end residues are part of each CDR3. Each record gives: D gene, CDR3 length, V gene, J gene, CDR3 DNA, CDR3 protein. D genes are given only for firm matches.

>TRBD1|18|TRBV27|TRBJ2-1
TGTGCCAGCAGTTTATTCGTGGTCGACAGGGCAGGACGGAATGAGCAGTTCTTC
CASSLFVVDRAGRNEQFF
>TRBD1|15|TRBV7-3|TRBJ2-7
TGTGCCAGCAGCCGAACAGGGGGCGACGCCTACGAGCAGTACTTC
CASSRTGGDAYEQYF
>NA|13|TRBV7-6|TRBJ2-7
TGTGCCAGCAGCTTAACAAGCGCCTACGAGCAGTACTTC
CASSLTSAYEQYF
>TRBD1|13|TRBV27|TRBJ1-2
TGTGCCAGCAGCCAGACAGGGACCTATGGCTACACCTTC
CASSQTGTYGYTF
>NA|14|TRBV25-1|TRBJ1-1
TGTGCCAGCAGTGAATATAGATGGAACACTGAAGCTTTCTTT
CASSEYRWNTEAFF
>NA|15|TRBV27|TRBJ2-1
TGTGCCAGCATAAAATTAGGGGCAGAATACAATGAGCAGTTCTTC
CASIKLGAEYNEQFF
>NA|15|TRBV6-6|TRBJ2-7
TGTGCCAGCAATATAGCGGCATCTTCTCATAGGGAGCAGTACTTC
CASNIAASSHREQYF
>TRBD1|15|TRBV5-1|TRBJ2-7
TGCGCCAGCAGCCTCCTCTTGGACAGGGGAGACGAGCAGTACTTC
CASSLLLDRGDEQYF
>TRBD1|13|TRBV25-1|TRBJ1-1
TGTGCCAGCAGTGACCCTAGACAGGGAGGAGCTTTCTTT
CASSDPRQGGAFF
>TRBD1|18|TRBV4-3|TRBJ2-3
TGCGCCAGCAGCCAAGTAGTGCCGGGACAGCTTAGCACAGATACGCAGTATTTT
CASSQVVPGQLSTDTQYF